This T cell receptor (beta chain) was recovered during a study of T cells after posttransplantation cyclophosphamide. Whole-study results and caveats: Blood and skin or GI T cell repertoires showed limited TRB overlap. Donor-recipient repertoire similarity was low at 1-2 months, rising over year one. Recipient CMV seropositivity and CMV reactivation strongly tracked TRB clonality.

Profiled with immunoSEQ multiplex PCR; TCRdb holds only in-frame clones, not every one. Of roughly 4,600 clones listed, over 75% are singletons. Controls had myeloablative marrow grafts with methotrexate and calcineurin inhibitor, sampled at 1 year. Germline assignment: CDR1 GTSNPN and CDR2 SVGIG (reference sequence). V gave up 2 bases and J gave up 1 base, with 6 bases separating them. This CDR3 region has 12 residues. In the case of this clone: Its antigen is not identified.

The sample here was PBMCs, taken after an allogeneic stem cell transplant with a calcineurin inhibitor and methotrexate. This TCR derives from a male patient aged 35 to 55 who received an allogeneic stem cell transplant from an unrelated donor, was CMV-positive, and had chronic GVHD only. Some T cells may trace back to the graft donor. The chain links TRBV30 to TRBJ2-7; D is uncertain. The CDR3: CAWSPESYEQYF. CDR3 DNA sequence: TGTGCCTGGAGTCCAGAATCCTACGAGCAGTACTTC.